This record looks at one T cell receptor (beta chain) sequence and its context. Antigen: not known. This sample stems from a study of cytomegalovirus exposure and HLA in healthy donors. General observations from the study: First-cohort TCR clusters were later found to tend to co-occur in the approximately 120 validation repertoires. A few of the chains that were CMV-associated were confirmed in vitro to be specific for CMV antigens. Most sequenced TCRs were rare (though some public TCRs occurred in many donors).

CDR3 length: 15 residues. CDR1 is MRHNA, CDR2 SNTAGT, per germline. V lost 7 bases and J 0 bases, leaving 15 bases between the germline ends. Clones were read by immunoSEQ multiplex PCR, and TCRdb kept only the in-frame ones, dropping some. Of more than 150,000 clones in the sample, 84% were seen once. The TCR comes from a man aged 18 to 29 in good health and CMV-seropositive. The rearrangement links TRBV6-4 to TRBJ1-1; no definite D call. The material sequenced was PBMCs. In DNA form, the CDR3 reads TGTGCCAGCAACACCGAGCGTTCCATGAACACTGAAGCTTTCTTT. This sequence encodes CASNTERSMNTEAFF.